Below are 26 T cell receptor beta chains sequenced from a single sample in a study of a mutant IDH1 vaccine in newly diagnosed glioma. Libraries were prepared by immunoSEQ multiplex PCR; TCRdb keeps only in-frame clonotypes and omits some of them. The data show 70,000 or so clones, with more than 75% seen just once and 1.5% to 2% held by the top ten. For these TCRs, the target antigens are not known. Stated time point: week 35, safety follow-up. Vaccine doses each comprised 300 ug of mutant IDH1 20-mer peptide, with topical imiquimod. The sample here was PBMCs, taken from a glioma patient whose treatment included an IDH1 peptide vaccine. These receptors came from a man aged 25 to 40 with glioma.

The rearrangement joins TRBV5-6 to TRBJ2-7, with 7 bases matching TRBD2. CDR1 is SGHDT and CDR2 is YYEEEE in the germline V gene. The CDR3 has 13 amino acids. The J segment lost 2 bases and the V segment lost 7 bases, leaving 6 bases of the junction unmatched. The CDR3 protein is CASVLRGTYEQYF. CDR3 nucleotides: TGTGCCAGCGTTCTGCGGGGGACCTACGAGCAGTACTTC.

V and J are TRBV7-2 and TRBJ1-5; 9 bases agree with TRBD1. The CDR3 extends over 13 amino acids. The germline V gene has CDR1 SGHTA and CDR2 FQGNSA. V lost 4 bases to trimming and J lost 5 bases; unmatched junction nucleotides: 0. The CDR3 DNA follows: TGTGCCAGCAGCTGGGACAGGGATCAGCCCCAGCATTTT. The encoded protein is CASSWDRDQPQHF.

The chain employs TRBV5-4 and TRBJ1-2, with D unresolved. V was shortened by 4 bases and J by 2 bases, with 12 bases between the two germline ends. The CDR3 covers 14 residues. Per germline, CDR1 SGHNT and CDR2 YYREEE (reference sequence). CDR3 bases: TGTGCCAGCAGCCCTGGATCACCCAACTATGGCTACACCTTC. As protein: CASSPGSPNYGYTF.

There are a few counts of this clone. CDR3 in DNA: TGTGCCAGCAGTTCTCCCCACCGGGGGAACACTGAAGCTTTCTTT. Its protein product is CASSSPHRGNTEAFF. The V and J genes are TRBV28 and TRBJ1-1; D gene uncertain. The germline V and J ends were trimmed by 4 bases and 1 base, with 13 bases remaining between them. The CDR3 length is 15 residues. CDR1 and CDR2 from the germline V gene are MDHEN and SYDVKM.

CDR3 region: CASSWGATDTQYF. CDR3 DNA: TGTGCCAGCAGCTGGGGGGCCACAGATACGCAGTATTTT. The chain couples TRBV7-9 to TRBJ2-3; D possibly uses TRBD1 or TRBD2 (6 bases each). CDR1 SEHNR and CDR2 FQNEAQ come from the germline V gene (reference sequence). V lost 4 bases and J 2 bases, leaving 7 bases between the germline ends. The CDR3 sequence is 13 residues long.

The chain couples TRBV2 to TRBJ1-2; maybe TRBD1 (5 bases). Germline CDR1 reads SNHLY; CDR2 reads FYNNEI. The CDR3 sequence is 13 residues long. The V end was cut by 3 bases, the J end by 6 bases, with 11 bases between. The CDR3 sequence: CASSDQGIHGYTF. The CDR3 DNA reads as TGTGCCAGCAGTGATCAGGGTATCCATGGCTACACCTTC.

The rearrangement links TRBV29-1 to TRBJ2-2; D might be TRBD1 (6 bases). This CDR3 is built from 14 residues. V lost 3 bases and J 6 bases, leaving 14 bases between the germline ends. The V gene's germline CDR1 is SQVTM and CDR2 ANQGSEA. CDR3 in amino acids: CSVENPGHPGELFF. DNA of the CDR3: TGCAGCGTTGAGAATCCGGGACACCCCGGGGAGCTGTTTTTT.

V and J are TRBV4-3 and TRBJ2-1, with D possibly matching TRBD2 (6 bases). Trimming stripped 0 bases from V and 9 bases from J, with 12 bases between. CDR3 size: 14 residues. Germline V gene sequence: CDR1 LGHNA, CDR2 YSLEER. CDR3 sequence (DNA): TGCGCCAGCAGCCAAGATACTAGCCGCAGTGAGCAGTTCTTC. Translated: CASSQDTSRSEQFF.

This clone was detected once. CDR3 nucleotide sequence: TGTGCCAGCAGCCCAGGACAGGCGAACACCGGGGAGCTGTTTTTT. Its translation is CASSPGQANTGELFF. The genes are TRBV11-3 and TRBJ2-2; TRBD1 matches 7 bases. This CDR3 spans 15 amino acids. CDR1 and CDR2 from the germline V gene are SGHNT and YENEEA. The ends lost 5 bases at V and 0 bases at J; junction bases unmatched: 3.

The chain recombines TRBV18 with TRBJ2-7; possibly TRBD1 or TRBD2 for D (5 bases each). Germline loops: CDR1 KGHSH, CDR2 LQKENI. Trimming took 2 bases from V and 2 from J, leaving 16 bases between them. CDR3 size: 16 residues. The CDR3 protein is CASSPEWGPQTYEQYF. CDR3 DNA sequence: TGTGCCAGCTCACCAGAGTGGGGACCTCAAACCTACGAGCAGTACTTC. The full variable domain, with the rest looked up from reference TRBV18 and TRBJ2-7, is NAGVMQNPRHLVRRRGQEARLRCSPMKGHSHVYWYRQLPEEGLKFMVYLQKENIIDESGMPKERFSAEFPKEGPSILRIQQVVRGDSAAYFCASSPEWGPQTYEQYFGPGTRLTVT.

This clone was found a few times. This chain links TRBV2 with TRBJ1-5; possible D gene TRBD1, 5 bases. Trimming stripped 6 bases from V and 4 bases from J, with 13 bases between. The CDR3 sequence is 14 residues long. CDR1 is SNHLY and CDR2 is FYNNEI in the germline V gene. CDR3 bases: TGTGCCAGCAGACAGGACATCGGGAATCAGCCCCAGCATTTT. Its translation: CASRQDIGNQPQHF.

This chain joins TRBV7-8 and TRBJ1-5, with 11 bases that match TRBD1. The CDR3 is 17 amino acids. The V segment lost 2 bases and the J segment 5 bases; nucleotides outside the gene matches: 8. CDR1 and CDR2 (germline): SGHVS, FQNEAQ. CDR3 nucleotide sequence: TGTGCCAGCAGCTTAAGGTCCGGGACAGGGGGTCATCAGCCCCAGCATTTT. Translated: CASSLRSGTGGHQPQHF.

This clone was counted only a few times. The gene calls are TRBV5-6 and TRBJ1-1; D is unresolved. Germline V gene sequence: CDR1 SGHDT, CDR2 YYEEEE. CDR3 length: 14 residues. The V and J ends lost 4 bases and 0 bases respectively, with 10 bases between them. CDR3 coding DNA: TGTGCCAGCAGCCATCCGAACATGAACACTGAAGCTTTCTTT. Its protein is CASSHPNMNTEAFF.

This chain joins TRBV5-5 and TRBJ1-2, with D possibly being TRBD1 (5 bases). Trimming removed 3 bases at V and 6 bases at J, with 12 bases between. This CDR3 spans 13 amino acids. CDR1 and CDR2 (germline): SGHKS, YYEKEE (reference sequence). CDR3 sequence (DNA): TGTGCCAGCAGCTCGGGGGGTCTGGATGGCTACACCTTC. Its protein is CASSSGGLDGYTF.

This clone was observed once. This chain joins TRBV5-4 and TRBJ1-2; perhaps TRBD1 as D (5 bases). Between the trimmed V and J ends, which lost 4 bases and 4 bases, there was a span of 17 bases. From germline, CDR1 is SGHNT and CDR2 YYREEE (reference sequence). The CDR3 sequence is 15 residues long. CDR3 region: CASSPDPGGVYGYTF. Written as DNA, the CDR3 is TGTGCCAGCAGCCCGGACCCGGGGGGAGTCTATGGCTACACCTTC.

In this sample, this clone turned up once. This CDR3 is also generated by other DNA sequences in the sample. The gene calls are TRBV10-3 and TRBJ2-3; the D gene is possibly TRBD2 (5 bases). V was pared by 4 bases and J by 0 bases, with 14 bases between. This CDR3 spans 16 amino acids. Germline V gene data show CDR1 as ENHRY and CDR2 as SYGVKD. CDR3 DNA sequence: TGTGCCATCAGTGCGGGAACAGCCTCTAGCACAGATACGCAGTATTTT. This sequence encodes CAISAGTASSTDTQYF.

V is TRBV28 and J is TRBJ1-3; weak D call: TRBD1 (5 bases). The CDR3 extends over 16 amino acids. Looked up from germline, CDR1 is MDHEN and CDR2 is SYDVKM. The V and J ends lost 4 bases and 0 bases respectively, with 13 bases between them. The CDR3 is CASSSGPPSSGNTIYF. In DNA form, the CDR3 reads TGTGCCAGCAGTTCGGGACCCCCGAGCTCTGGAAACACCATATATTTT. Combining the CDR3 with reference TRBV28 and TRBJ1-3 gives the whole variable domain DVKVTQSSRYLVKRTGEKVFLECVQDMDHENMFWYRQDPGLGLRLIYFSYDVKMKEKGDIPEGYSVSREKKERFSLILESASTNQTSMYLCASSSGPPSSGNTIYFGEGSWLTVV.

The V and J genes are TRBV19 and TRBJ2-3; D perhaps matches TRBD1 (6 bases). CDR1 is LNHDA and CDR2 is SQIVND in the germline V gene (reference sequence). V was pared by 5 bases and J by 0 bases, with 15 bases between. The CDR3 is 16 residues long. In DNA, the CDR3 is TGTGCCAGTAGTCTCCCAGGGGATCCTAGCACAGATACGCAGTATTTT. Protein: CASSLPGDPSTDTQYF.

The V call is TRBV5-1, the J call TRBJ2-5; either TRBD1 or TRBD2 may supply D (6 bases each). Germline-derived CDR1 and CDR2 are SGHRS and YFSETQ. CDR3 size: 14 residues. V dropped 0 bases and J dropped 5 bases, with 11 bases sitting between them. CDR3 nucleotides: TGCGCCAGCAGCTTGGCCGGGGGCGGGGAGACCCAGTACTTC. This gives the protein CASSLAGGGETQYF.

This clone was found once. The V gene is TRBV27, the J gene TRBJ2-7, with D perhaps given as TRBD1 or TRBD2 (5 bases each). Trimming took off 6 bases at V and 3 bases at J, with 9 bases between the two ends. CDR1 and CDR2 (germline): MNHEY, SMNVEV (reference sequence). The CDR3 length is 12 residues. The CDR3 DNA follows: TGTGCCAGCAGAGGTGGGGGCTACGAGCAGTACTTC. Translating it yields CASRGGGYEQYF.

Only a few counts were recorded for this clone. CDR3 sequence reads: CASSYGGEGTEAFF. For the CDR3, the DNA is TGTGCCAGCAGTTACGGGGGAGAGGGCACTGAAGCTTTCTTT. The chain joins TRBV6-5 to TRBJ1-1, with D tentatively TRBD1 (5 bases). V dropped 2 bases and J dropped 4 bases, with 11 bases sitting between them. From germline, CDR1 is MNHEY and CDR2 SVGAGI. The CDR3 runs 14 residues.

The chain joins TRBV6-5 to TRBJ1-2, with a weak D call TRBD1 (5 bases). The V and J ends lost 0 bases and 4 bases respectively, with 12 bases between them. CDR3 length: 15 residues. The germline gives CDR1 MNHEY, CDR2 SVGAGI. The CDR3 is CASSYSEGELYGYTF. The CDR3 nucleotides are TGTGCCAGCAGTTACTCGGAAGGGGAGCTCTATGGCTACACCTTC.

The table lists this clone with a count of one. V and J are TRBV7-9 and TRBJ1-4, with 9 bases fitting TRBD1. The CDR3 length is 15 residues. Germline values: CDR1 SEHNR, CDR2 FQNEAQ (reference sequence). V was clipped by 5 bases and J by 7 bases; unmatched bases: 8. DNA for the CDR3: TGTGCCAGCAGCACGCCACAGGGGGCGCGTGAAAAACTGTTTTTT. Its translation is CASSTPQGAREKLFF. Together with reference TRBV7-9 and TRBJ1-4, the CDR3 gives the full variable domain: DTGVSQNPRHKITKRGQNVTFRCDPISEHNRLYWYRQTLGQGPEFLTYFQNEAQLEKSRLLSDRFSAERPKGSFSTLEIQRTEQGDSAMYLCASSTPQGAREKLFFGSGTQLSVL.

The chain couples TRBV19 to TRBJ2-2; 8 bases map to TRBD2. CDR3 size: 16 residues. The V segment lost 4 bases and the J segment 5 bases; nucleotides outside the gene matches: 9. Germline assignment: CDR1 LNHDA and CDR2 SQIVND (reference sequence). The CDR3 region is CASSSPAGARTGELFF. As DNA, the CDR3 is TGTGCCAGTAGTAGTCCAGCGGGAGCCAGAACCGGGGAGCTGTTTTTT.

The chain's CDR3 is CASSPRRRDETQYF. The CDR3 DNA is TGTGCCAGCAGCCCCCGCAGGAGGGACGAGACCCAGTACTTC. The chain has TRBV9 and TRBJ2-5; possibly TRBD2 for D (6 bases). The CDR3 is made up of 14 amino acids. Germline CDR1 and CDR2: SGDLS and YYNGEE. V lost 4 bases and J 5 bases, leaving 15 bases between the germline ends.

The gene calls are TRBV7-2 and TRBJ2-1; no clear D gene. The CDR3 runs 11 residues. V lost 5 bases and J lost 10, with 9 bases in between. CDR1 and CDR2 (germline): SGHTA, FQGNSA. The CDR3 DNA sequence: TGTGCCAGCAGCCTACTCGCCGAGCAGTTCTTC. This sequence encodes CASSLLAEQFF. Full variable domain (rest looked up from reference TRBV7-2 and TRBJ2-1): GAGVSQSPSNKVTEKGKDVELRCDPISGHTALYWYRQSLGQGLEFLIYFQGNSAPDKSGLPSDRFSAERTGGSVSTLTIQRTQQEDSAVYLCASSLLAEQFFGPGTRLTVL.